This note documents a single T cell receptor beta chain sequence. This sample is drawn from a study of blood T cell repertoires in COVID-19. Overall study: Acute-phase and convalescent COVID-19 samples originated in the United States, Italy and Spain. Sources were T cells, B-cell-depleted T cells, or PBMCs; the material itself was cDNA or gDNA.

The CDR3 runs 16 residues. V shed 0 bases and J 5 bases; nucleotides not matched to a gene: 11. The germline V gene has CDR1 SGHRS and CDR2 YFSETQ. Original handling: Reference gene primers were amplified, and this amplification served to estimate nucleated cell counts. Profiling relied on immunoSEQ multiplex PCR, and the TCRdb table lists in-frame clones only, not all of them. V and J calls and clone size are as listed in that table; D and trimming were resolved from the DNA. The top ten clones hold under 2% of a sample with about 220,000 clones, roughly nine tenths of them seen once. The specimen sequenced was peripheral blood. This chain joins TRBV5-1 and TRBJ2-7, with 7 positions matching TRBD1. This TCR derives from a man aged 35 to 55 with active or convalescent COVID-19. The CDR3 is CASSLAGQAGDNEQYF. The CDR3 DNA reads TGCGCCAGCAGCTTGGCCGGACAGGCCGGGGACAACGAGCAGTACTTC.